One T cell receptor beta chain is described in this entry. Enrolled during active infection, Seattle patients were then followed longitudinally. The protocol was immunoSEQ multiplex PCR, while the TCRdb copy is restricted to in-frame clones and leaves out a portion. The table includes about 300,000 clones, around 92% detected once. Trimming took 5 bases from V and 9 from J, leaving 14 bases between them. Germline loops: CDR1 SGHNT, CDR2 YENEEA. The CDR3 extends over 13 amino acids. This sample stems from a study of blood T cell repertoires in COVID-19. Study context: The samples span acute and convalescent COVID-19 from the United States, Italy and Spain.

J is TRBJ2-1 and V is TRBV11-3; the D gene is possibly TRBD2 (6 bases). This TCR was sampled from a woman in her thirties with COVID-19, enrolled during active disease. The sequencing input was peripheral blood. The DNA of the CDR3 is TGTGCCAGCAGCCTACCTAGCGTTCCTGAGCAGTTCTTC. This encodes CASSLPSVPEQFF.